The rows below give T cell receptor beta chains drawn from one sample of a study of vaccination and CD4 T cells after COVID-19. TCRdb fed the PCR reads into MiXCR, producing one record per CDR3 protein. The sample contains over 15,000 distinct CDR3 sequences, under 75% of which appear only once. Which antigens these TCRs recognize remains unknown. Sequenced material: CD4+ T cells from blood, cultured in vitro. Receptors originate from a human donor who had recovered from COVID-19. Each CDR3 is given with its conserved first and last residue. The D gene is left open where the match is weak. Rows may omit the clone size; those that give it use once, few, many or a size class.

size	D	V	J	CDR3
-	TRBD1	TRBV10-1	TRBJ1-2	CASSPSGGYSNYGYTF
-	TRBD1	TRBV19	TRBJ1-2	CASSTTGTGNYGYTF
-	-	TRBV11-3	TRBJ1-6	CASSLSSVSSPLHF
-	-	TRBV25-1	TRBJ1-2	CASKYNYGYTF
-	TRBD1	TRBV10-3	TRBJ2-5	CAIRPSGTEQETQYF
once	-	TRBV19	TRBJ1-1	CASTKEAGEGDTEAFF
once	-	TRBV6-2/TRBV6-3	TRBJ2-7	CASTNHVSRYEQYF
-	-	TRBV15	TRBJ1-4	CATSPGAATNEKLFF
once	-	TRBV7-8	TRBJ1-3	CASSSRRVFSGNTIYF
few	TRBD1	TRBV7-2	TRBJ2-3	CASSLPQGIDTQYF
-	-	TRBV15	TRBJ2-7	CATSRVGYEQYF
-	-	TRBV19	TRBJ2-5	CASSIWLGEETQYF
-	TRBD1	TRBV5-1	TRBJ2-7	CASSLDTGVDEQYF
-	-	TRBV20-1	TRBJ2-1	CSARDYYNEQFF
few	-	TRBV7-9	TRBJ1-2	CASSLARATYGYTF
few	TRBD1	TRBV5-1	TRBJ1-2	CASSLDGQGAYGYTF
once	TRBD2	TRBV28	TRBJ2-3	CASSLYSGGTDTQYF
-	TRBD2	TRBV7-2	TRBJ2-3	CASSLVGSSGGSTDTQYF
medium-sized	-	TRBV6-1	TRBJ1-6	CASSDIQGSYNSPLHF
-	-	TRBV7-8	TRBJ1-3	CASSLTPNRGNTIYF
few	-	TRBV27	TRBJ1-1	CASGTLRGNTEAFF
few	TRBD1	TRBV7-9	TRBJ1-1	CASSLGGQPNTEAFF
-	TRBD2	TRBV6-1	TRBJ2-3	CASSEQLAGGGTDTQYF
-	-	TRBV11-1	TRBJ2-4	CASSPRGRGDIQYF
-	TRBD2	TRBV10-3	TRBJ2-3	CAISPGTSGGTDTQYF
-	-	TRBV7-2	TRBJ2-1	CASRPQGAYNEQFF
-	TRBD2	TRBV6-2/TRBV6-3	TRBJ2-2	CASSGGLADTGELFF
few	-	TRBV20-1	TRBJ1-5	CSGMGVGDQPQHF
-	-	TRBV6-5	TRBJ1-2	CASSFLRGGYTF
few	TRBD2	TRBV7-2	TRBJ2-1	CASTNRGGLAGENEQFF
few	-	TRBV20-1	TRBJ1-2	CSASGGNYGYTF
-	-	TRBV4-1	TRBJ2-1	CASSQEATGFGEQFF
-	-	TRBV7-9	TRBJ1-1	CASSSTRETEAFF
few	TRBD1	TRBV19	TRBJ1-6	CASSIKGAHNSPLHF
-	TRBD2	TRBV20-1	TRBJ2-1	CSARTSEGGEQFF
once	TRBD1	TRBV7-9	TRBJ1-5	CASSLGTGDQPQHF
-	-	TRBV12-3/TRBV12-4	TRBJ1-1	CASSPRPNTEAFF
-	TRBD2	TRBV29-1	TRBJ2-1	CSVEDRGRANEQFF
-	-	TRBV18	TRBJ1-1	CASSPRGADYAAFF
few	TRBD1	TRBV12-3/TRBV12-4	TRBJ1-6	CASSLGRGRSPLHF
-	-	TRBV6-5	TRBJ2-5	CASSLMADQETQYF
-	TRBD2	TRBV7-9	TRBJ2-7	CASSSTSGSVHEQYF